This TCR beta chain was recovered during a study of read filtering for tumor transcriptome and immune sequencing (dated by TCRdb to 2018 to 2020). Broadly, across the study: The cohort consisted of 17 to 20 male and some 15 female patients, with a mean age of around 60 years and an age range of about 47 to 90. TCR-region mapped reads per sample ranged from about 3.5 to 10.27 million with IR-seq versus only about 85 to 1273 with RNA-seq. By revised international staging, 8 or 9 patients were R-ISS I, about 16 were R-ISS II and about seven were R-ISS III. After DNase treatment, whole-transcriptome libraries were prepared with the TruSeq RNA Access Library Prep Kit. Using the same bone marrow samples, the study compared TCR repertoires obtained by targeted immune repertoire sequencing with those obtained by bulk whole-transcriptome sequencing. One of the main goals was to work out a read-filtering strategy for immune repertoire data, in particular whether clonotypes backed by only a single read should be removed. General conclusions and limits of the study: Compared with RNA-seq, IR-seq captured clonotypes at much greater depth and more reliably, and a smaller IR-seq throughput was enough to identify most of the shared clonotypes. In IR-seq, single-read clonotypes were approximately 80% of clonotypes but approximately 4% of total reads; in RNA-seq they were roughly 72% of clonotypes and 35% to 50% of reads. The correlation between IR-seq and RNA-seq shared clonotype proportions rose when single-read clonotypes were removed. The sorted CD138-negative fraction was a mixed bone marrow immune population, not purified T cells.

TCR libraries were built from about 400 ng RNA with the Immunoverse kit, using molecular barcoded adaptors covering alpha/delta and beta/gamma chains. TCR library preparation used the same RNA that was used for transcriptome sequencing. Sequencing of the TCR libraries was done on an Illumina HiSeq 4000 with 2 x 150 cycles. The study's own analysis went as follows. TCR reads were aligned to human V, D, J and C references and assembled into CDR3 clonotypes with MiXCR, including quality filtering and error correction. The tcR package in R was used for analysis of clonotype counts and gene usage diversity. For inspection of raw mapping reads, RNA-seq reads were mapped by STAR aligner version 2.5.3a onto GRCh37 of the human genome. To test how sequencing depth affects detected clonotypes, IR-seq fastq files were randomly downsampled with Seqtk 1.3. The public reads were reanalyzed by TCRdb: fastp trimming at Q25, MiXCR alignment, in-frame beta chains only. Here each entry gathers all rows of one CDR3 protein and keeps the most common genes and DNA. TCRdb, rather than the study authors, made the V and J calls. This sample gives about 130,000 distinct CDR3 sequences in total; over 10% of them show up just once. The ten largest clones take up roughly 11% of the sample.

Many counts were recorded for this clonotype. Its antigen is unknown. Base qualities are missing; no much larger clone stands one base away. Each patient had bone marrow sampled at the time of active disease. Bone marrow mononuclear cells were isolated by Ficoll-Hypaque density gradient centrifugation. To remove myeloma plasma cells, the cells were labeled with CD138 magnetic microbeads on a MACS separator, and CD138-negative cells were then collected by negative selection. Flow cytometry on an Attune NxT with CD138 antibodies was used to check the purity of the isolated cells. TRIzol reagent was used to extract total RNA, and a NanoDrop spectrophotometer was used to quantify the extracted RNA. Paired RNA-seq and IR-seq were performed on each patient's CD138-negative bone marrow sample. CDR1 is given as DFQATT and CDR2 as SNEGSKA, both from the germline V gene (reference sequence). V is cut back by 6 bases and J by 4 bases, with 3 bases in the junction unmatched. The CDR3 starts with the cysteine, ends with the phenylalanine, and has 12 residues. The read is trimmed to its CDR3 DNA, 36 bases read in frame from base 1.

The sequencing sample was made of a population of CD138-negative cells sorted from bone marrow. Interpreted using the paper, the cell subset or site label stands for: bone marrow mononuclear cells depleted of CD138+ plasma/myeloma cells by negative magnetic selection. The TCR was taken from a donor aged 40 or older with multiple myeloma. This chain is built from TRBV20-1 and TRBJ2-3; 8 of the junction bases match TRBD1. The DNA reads TGCAGTGCCGGGACAGGCGCAGATACGCAGTATTTT. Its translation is CSAGTGADTQYF.